This T cell receptor beta chain was captured by sequencing in a study of OX40 agonist ivuxolimab in advanced cancers. Study as a whole: Patients in the trial were receiving intravenous ivuxolimab every 2 weeks, at doses of 0.01 to 10 mg/kg. Three patients, one with hepatocellular carcinoma and two with cutaneous melanoma, responded partially.

Generated by immunoSEQ multiplex PCR, the TCRdb table keeps only in-frame clones and is missing some. The sample carries 80,000 to 95,000 clones, 92% recorded once. V dropped 8 bases and J dropped 9 bases, with 14 bases sitting between them. The CDR3 consists of 12 residues. Germline CDR1 and CDR2: SNHLY and FYNNEI. Autoimmune disease history or systemic immunosuppression excluded patients. The source of this sequence is an adult with an advanced solid tumor such as melanoma, head and neck, liver or kidney cancer. The sample in question was CD4+ or CD8+ T cells sorted from blood, obtained in a trial of the OX40 agonist ivuxolimab. The rearrangement links TRBV2 to TRBJ2-1, with D hard to call. The CDR3 bases are TGTGCCAGCGGGCCGGACCCCCCTGAGCAGTTCTTC. This sequence encodes CASGPDPPEQFF.